This T cell receptor (beta chain) was recovered during a study of T-cell memory formation after mild COVID-19. TCRdb itself ran the 5' RACE reads through MiXCR, one entry per CDR3 protein. The repertoire holds over 150,000 distinct CDR3 sequences, with approximately 17% as singletons. This CDR3 comprises 15 residues. The germline V gene encodes CDR1 SGHKS and CDR2 YYEKEE (reference sequence). Trimming removed 4 bases from V and 2 bases from J; junction bases left unmatched: 5. Concerning this clonotype: The antigen is unknown.

Regarding the study as a whole: Second-wave clones that peaked on day 37 lacked confirmed SARS-CoV-2 specificity.

This receptor was taken from a man younger than 35 who had mild COVID-19 (a few samples of this study predate the infection). Cell type and time point are not known. Source material: PBMCs or a T cell subset sorted from them (not recorded which). V gene TRBV5-5 combines with J gene TRBJ2-1; 8 bases align to TRBD1. The CDR3: CASSEQGVTYNEQFF. The CDR3 DNA reads TGTGCCAGCAGCGAACAGGGGGTGACCTACAATGAGCAGTTCTTC.